These 15 T cell receptor beta chains share one sample of origin, sequenced in a study of blood T cell repertoires in COVID-19. Sequenced by immunoSEQ multiplex PCR; TCRdb stores in-frame clones only, minus some. Here the sample spans 220,000 or so clones, approximately 90% being singletons. Sequenced material: PBMCs or T cells enriched from blood (not recorded which). The receptors stem from a man aged 45 to 65 who had been exposed to COVID-19.

Comments on this clone: The junction differs from germline at one of its ends, possibly a read error. The CDR3 loop reads CASSLVGNTGELFF. Here the CDR3 DNA reads TGCGCCAGCAGTTTGGTCGGGAACACCGGGGAGCTGTTTTTT. The V gene is TRBV5-1, the J gene TRBJ2-2; D gene ambiguous. Looked up from germline, CDR1 is SGHRS and CDR2 is YFSETQ. The CDR3 spans 14 residues.

The chain uses TRBV19 and TRBJ1-1, with D possibly matching TRBD1 (6 bases). The V gene's germline CDR1 is LNHDA and CDR2 SQIVND (reference sequence). Trimming removed 5 bases at V and 3 bases at J, with 13 bases between. There are 14 residues in the CDR3. The CDR3 sequence is CASSVTGLYTEAFF. In DNA form, the CDR3 reads TGTGCCAGTAGTGTAACAGGGTTATACACTGAAGCTTTCTTT. Combining the CDR3 with reference TRBV19 and TRBJ1-1 gives the whole variable domain DGGITQSPKYLFRKEGQNVTLSCEQNLNHDAMYWYRQDPGQGLRLIYYSQIVNDFQKGDIAEGYSVSREKKESFPLTVTSAQKNPTAFYLCASSVTGLYTEAFFGQGTRLTVV.

The V call is TRBV11-3, the J call TRBJ2-1, with 7 bases identical to TRBD2. The V gene's germline CDR1 is SGHNT and CDR2 YENEEA. The CDR3 length is 14 residues. V was clipped by 2 bases and J by 9 bases; unmatched bases: 7. The CDR3 region is CASSLNAGVFEQFF. The CDR3, as DNA: TGTGCCAGCAGCTTAAATGCGGGAGTCTTTGAGCAGTTCTTC.

The chain recombines TRBV11-3 with TRBJ2-5; 13 nucleotides match TRBD2. Germline CDR1 SGHNT, CDR2 YENEEA. The CDR3 is 15 amino acids. The J segment lost 5 bases and the V segment lost 5 bases, leaving 5 bases of the junction unmatched. DNA of the CDR3: TGTGCCAGCAGCATCGGACTAGCGGGAGCGGAGACCCAGTACTTC. Translated, it gives CASSIGLAGAETQYF. Full variable domain (rest looked up from reference TRBV11-3 and TRBJ2-5): EAGVVQSPRYKIIEKKQPVAFWCNPISGHNTLYWYLQNLGQGPELLIRYENEEAVDDSQLPKDRFSAERLKGVDSTLKIQPAELGDSAVYLCASSIGLAGAETQYFGPGTRLLVL.

This clone was observed a single time. The chain joins TRBV11-2 to TRBJ1-4; TRBD1 is a possible D gene (6 bases). Germline assignment: CDR1 SGHAT and CDR2 FQNNGV. The CDR3 loop spans 15 amino acids. V was clipped by 5 bases and J by 4 bases, with 14 bases between them. CDR3 sequence: CASSDRGQFNEKLFF. CDR3 in DNA: TGTGCCAGCAGCGACCGCGGACAGTTTAATGAAAAACTGTTTTTT.

The V gene is TRBV5-1, the J gene TRBJ2-1; D gene ambiguous. Germline values: CDR1 SGHRS, CDR2 YFSETQ. The CDR3 covers 13 residues. V lost 0 bases and J 7 bases, leaving 8 bases between the germline ends. The CDR3 sequence: CASSLGALNEQFF. The CDR3 DNA is TGCGCCAGCAGCTTGGGGGCCCTTAATGAGCAGTTCTTC.

This clone was counted a single time. The V call is TRBV30, the J call TRBJ1-3, with D uncertain. Per germline, CDR1 GTSNPN and CDR2 SVGIG (reference sequence). CDR3 length equals 13 residues. V lost 2 bases and J lost 0, with 5 bases in between. In nucleotides, the CDR3 is TGTGCCTGGAGTAGCAACTCTGGAAACACCATATATTTT. It codes for CAWSSNSGNTIYF.

The V call is TRBV6-5, the J call TRBJ2-5; a weak D match, TRBD2 (6 bases). CDR1 and CDR2 from the germline V gene are MNHEY and SVGAGI. The ends were cut back, 11 bases at V and 3 bases at J, with 13 bases in the middle. The CDR3 is made up of 12 amino acids. The CDR3 loop reads CAGGAGKETQYF. The CDR3 bases are TGTGCCGGCGGGGCAGGGAAAGAGACCCAGTACTTC.

This CDR3 reads CATSDGADTEAFF. As DNA, the CDR3 is TGTGCCACCAGTGATGGTGCGGACACTGAAGCTTTCTTT. This sequence joins TRBV24-1 and TRBJ1-1; D gene unclear. The CDR3 is made up of 13 amino acids. Germline V lookup: CDR1 KGHDR, CDR2 SFDVKD. Trimming took off 3 bases at V and 3 bases at J, with 7 bases between the two ends.

The chain joins TRBV24-1 to TRBJ1-2, with TRBD1 matching 7 bases. The J segment lost 0 bases and the V segment lost 3 bases, leaving 6 bases of the junction unmatched. From germline, CDR1 is KGHDR and CDR2 SFDVKD. The CDR3 length is 16 residues. CDR3 sequence (DNA): TGTGCCACCAGTGATACAGGGGAGGCGGCTAACTATGGCTACACCTTC. Translating it yields CATSDTGEAANYGYTF.

This chain connects TRBV3-1 (or the pseudogene TRBV3-2) to TRBJ1-4; TRBD1 aligns across 9 bases. Per the germline V gene, CDR1 is LGHDT and CDR2 is YNNKEL (reference sequence). The CDR3 sequence is 15 residues long. The trim removed 2 bases at V and 8 bases at J, leaving 6 bases unmatched. CDR3 bases: TGTGCCAGCAGCCAAACCGGGACAGGGAACGAAAAACTGTTTTTT. Translation gives CASSQTGTGNEKLFF.

This chain connects TRBV7-8 to TRBJ2-4; 7 nucleotides align to TRBD1. The CDR3 sequence is 13 residues long. The V segment lost 3 bases and the J segment 4 bases; nucleotides outside the gene matches: 0. CDR1 SGHVS and CDR2 FQNEAQ come from the germline V gene. The CDR3 reads CASSLDRKNIQYF. Here the CDR3 DNA reads TGTGCCAGCAGCTTGGACAGGAAAAACATTCAGTACTTC.

This clone was picked up a small number of times. This chain connects TRBV12-3 or TRBV12-4 to TRBJ1-2, with a tentative D call TRBD1 (5 bases). The V end lost 1 base, the J end lost 7 bases, and 10 bases lay between the germline ends. This CDR3 contains 13 residues. The CDR3 reads CASSLEAGRGYTF. CDR3 nucleotides: TGTGCCAGCAGTTTAGAAGCAGGGCGTGGCTACACCTTC.

This chain links TRBV10-2 with TRBJ1-5, with a weak D call TRBD1 (5 bases). Germline CDR1 and CDR2: WSHSY and SAAADI. Trimming removed 5 bases from V and 6 bases from J, with 14 bases in between. This CDR3 has 14 amino acids. CDR3 protein: CASSNRGLVQPQHF. As DNA, the CDR3 is TGCGCCAGCAGTAATAGGGGTCTCGTTCAGCCCCAGCATTTT.

The chain has TRBV4-1 and TRBJ1-5; 8 nucleotides match TRBD1. Trimming at V came to 8 bases and at J to 1 base, leaving 7 bases not matched to a gene. The germline V gene encodes CDR1 MGHRA and CDR2 YSYEKL. The CDR3 length is 15 residues. The CDR3: CASQAQGGSNQPQHF. CDR3 nucleotides: TGCGCCAGCCAAGCACAGGGGGGGAGCAATCAGCCCCAGCATTTT.